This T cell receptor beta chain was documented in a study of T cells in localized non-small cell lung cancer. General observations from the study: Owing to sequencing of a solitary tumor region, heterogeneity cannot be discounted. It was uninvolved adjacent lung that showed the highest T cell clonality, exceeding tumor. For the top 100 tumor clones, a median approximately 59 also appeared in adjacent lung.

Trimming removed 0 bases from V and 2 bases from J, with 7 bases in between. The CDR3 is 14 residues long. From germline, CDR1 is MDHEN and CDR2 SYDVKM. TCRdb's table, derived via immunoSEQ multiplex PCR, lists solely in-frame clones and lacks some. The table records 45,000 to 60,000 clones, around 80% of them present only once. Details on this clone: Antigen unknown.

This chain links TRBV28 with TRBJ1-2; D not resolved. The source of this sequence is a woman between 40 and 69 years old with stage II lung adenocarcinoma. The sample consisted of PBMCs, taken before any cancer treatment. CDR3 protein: CASSLWGANYGYTF. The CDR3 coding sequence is TGTGCCAGCAGTTTATGGGGAGCGAACTATGGCTACACCTTC.